One TCR beta chain is described in this entry. The source of the sample is a study of blood T cell repertoires in COVID-19. Study-wide context: The samples span acute and convalescent COVID-19 from the United States, Italy and Spain. Sources were T cells, B-cell-depleted T cells, or PBMCs; the material itself was cDNA or gDNA.

Original analysis: Reference gene primer amplification gave nucleated cell count estimates. Only in-frame clones appear in the TCRdb table, and some are missing; sequencing was by immunoSEQ multiplex PCR. V and J calls and clone size are given by that table; D and trimming were obtained from the DNA. Of over 60,000 clones listed, about nine tenths are singletons. The specimen sequenced was peripheral blood. This clonotype was obtained from a man between 65 and 85 years old with active or convalescent COVID-19.

The DNA for the CDR3 is TGCGCCAGCAGCTTTGGCGGGAGTACCGGGGAGCTGTTTTTT. Translation: CASSFGGSTGELFF. The gene calls are TRBV5-1 and TRBJ2-2; 7 bases agree with TRBD2. This CDR3 contains 14 residues. The trim removed 2 bases at V and 5 bases at J, leaving 3 bases unmatched. Germline CDR1 SGHRS, CDR2 YFSETQ.